A single sample gave rise to the 21 T cell receptor beta chains below, sequenced in a study of cytomegalovirus exposure and HLA in healthy donors. Amplification used 60 Vbeta primers and 13 Jbeta primers. Data came from immunoSEQ multiplex PCR; TCRdb stores just in-frame clones and leaves some out. The profile shows around 110,000 clones, roughly 71% of them singletons. Source material: PBMCs. The receptors come from a male donor in good health and CMV-seropositive.

This chain joins TRBV6-5 and TRBJ1-6, with D unclear. This CDR3 is built from 12 residues. CDR1 and CDR2 (germline): MNHEY, SVGAGI. V gave up 8 bases and J gave up 4 bases, with 6 bases separating them. The CDR3 is CASGQYNSPLHF. In nucleotides, the CDR3 is TGTGCCAGCGGTCAGTATAATTCACCCCTCCACTTT.

The chain combines TRBV30 with TRBJ2-1; D ambiguous. V lost 3 bases, J lost 5 bases, and 5 bases lay in between. The CDR3 is 11 amino acids. CDR1 is GTSNPN, CDR2 SVGIG, per germline (reference sequence). Here the CDR3 DNA reads TGTGCCTGGAGCATTCACAATGAGCAGTTCTTC. Residues: CAWSIHNEQFF.

This clone turned up a few times. The chain links TRBV29-1 to TRBJ2-1; 11 positions agree with TRBD2. Germline V gives CDR1 SQVTM, CDR2 ANQGSEA. With V trimmed by 2 bases and J by 1 base, 13 bases remained unmatched. The CDR3 extends over 19 amino acids. CDR3 sequence reads: CSVEWRPGLADLSYNEQFF. The CDR3 coding sequence is TGCAGCGTTGAATGGAGGCCGGGACTAGCGGATTTATCCTACAATGAGCAGTTCTTC.

This chain uses TRBV19 with TRBJ2-7; possible D gene TRBD1, 6 bases. The CDR3 is 12 residues long. From germline, CDR1 is LNHDA and CDR2 SQIVND (reference sequence). With 10 bases removed from V and 0 bases from J, the gap between germline ends came to 10 bases. This chain's CDR3 is CATRQVSYEQYF. The CDR3 DNA reads as TGTGCCACCAGACAGGTCTCCTACGAGCAGTACTTC.

J is TRBJ2-1 and V is TRBV6-5; TRBD2 agrees at 14 bases. CDR3 length: 15 amino acids. J was trimmed by 7 bases and V by 8 bases; bases with no gene match: 7. Germline loops: CDR1 MNHEY, CDR2 SVGAGI. CDR3 sequence (DNA): TGTGCCAGCGCCGAGTGGACTAGCGGGGGGAATGAGCAGTTCTTC. It translates to CASAEWTSGGNEQFF.

As DNA, the CDR3 is TGTGCCAGCAGCGCTGGAGGGGGCGGGGGGACTGAAGCTTTCTTT. Its protein product is CASSAGGGGGTEAFF. J is TRBJ1-1 and V is TRBV9, with 7 bases fitting TRBD1. V trimming: 3 bases; J trimming: 5 bases; junction bases outside the gene matches: 10. The CDR3 is 15 residues long. Per germline, CDR1 SGDLS and CDR2 YYNGEE.

The V gene is TRBV28, the J gene TRBJ1-2; D remains ambiguous. Germline V gene data show CDR1 as MDHEN and CDR2 as SYDVKM. The CDR3 spans 12 residues. The ends were cut back, 3 bases at V and 8 bases at J, with 10 bases in the middle. The CDR3 DNA reads as TGTGCCAGCAGTTTGGAGGGCCGAGGCTACACCTTC. It is translated as CASSLEGRGYTF.

This clone was picked up a small number of times. The chain carries TRBV28 and TRBJ1-2, with D tentatively TRBD1 (6 bases). Germline lookup yields CDR1 MDHEN and CDR2 SYDVKM. V dropped 7 bases and J dropped 5 bases, with 32 bases sitting between them. This CDR3 has 19 residues. CDR3 amino acids: CASIRWGGAGPLTTYGYTF. The CDR3 DNA reads TGTGCCAGCATCAGGTGGGGGGGGGCAGGGCCCCTCACTACTTATGGCTACACCTTC.

This clone was recorded a few times. The rearrangement joins TRBV27 to TRBJ2-7, with a possible D match to TRBD1 (7 bases). The CDR3 totals 15 residues. The V and J ends lost 2 bases and 0 bases respectively, with 11 bases between them. CDR1 and CDR2 from the germline V gene are MNHEY and SMNVEV (reference sequence). The CDR3 DNA follows: TGTGCCAGCAGTTTAATGCAGGGGGGCTCCTACGAGCAGTACTTC. Translating gives CASSLMQGGSYEQYF.

At least ten counts were recorded for this clone. The CDR3, as DNA: TGTGCCAGCACCCTAACGGGACAACCGAACACTGAAGCTTTCTTT. This sequence encodes CASTLTGQPNTEAFF. V usage is TRBV7-9 and J usage is TRBJ1-1, with a weak D call TRBD1 (6 bases). Germline V gives CDR1 SEHNR, CDR2 FQNEAQ (reference sequence). This CDR3 comprises 15 residues. The V gene lost 7 bases and the J gene lost 1 base, with 16 bases spanning the gap.

This clone was observed once. This chain uses TRBV6-5 with TRBJ1-4; maybe TRBD1 (6 bases). V lost 0 bases, J lost 8 bases, and 13 bases lay in between. The CDR3 is 15 residues long. The germline gives CDR1 MNHEY, CDR2 SVGAGI. The chain's CDR3 is CASSYSNRVGEKLFF. CDR3 in DNA: TGTGCCAGCAGTTACTCGAACAGGGTGGGGGAAAAACTGTTTTTT.

This sequence joins TRBV6-5 and TRBJ2-7; D is perhaps TRBD1 (6 bases). The germline V gene has CDR1 MNHEY and CDR2 SVGAGI. V lost 2 bases and J lost 2, with 16 bases in between. This CDR3 is 16 amino acids long. The CDR3 sequence: CASSYLSSGTPYEQYF. In nucleotides, the CDR3 is TGTGCCAGCAGTTACCTAAGTTCCGGGACACCCTACGAGCAGTACTTC.

CDR3 region: CASSLSGRGGLYEQYF. The CDR3 DNA is TGTGCCAGCAGTTTATCTGGCCGGGGGGGGCTCTACGAGCAGTACTTC. V gene TRBV27 combines with J gene TRBJ2-7; 8 nucleotides agree with TRBD2. This CDR3 comprises 16 residues. The J segment lost 3 bases and the V segment lost 0 bases, leaving 7 bases of the junction unmatched. CDR1 and CDR2 (germline): MNHEY, SMNVEV (reference sequence).

This clone was counted at least ten times. The chain uses TRBV27 and TRBJ2-1; D is undetermined. Germline V gene sequence: CDR1 MNHEY, CDR2 SMNVEV (reference sequence). V was cut by 1 base and J by 8 bases, with 15 bases left in between. The CDR3 runs 15 residues. The CDR3 region is CASSLWPPTPHEQFF. In DNA form, the CDR3 reads TGTGCCAGCAGTTTATGGCCTCCAACCCCCCATGAGCAGTTCTTC.

This chain uses TRBV2 with TRBJ1-4, with TRBD1 matching over 9 bases. CDR3 length equals 15 residues. CDR1 and CDR2 from the germline V gene are SNHLY and FYNNEI. After removal of 8 bases from V and 3 bases from J, the junction contained 7 bases not matched to a gene. CDR3 DNA: TGTGCCAGCCTAAGACAGGGGGGGCCTAATGAAAAACTGTTTTTT. Translation: CASLRQGGPNEKLFF.

The chain joins TRBV11-1 to TRBJ2-3, with D tentatively TRBD1 (6 bases). Germline CDR1 SGHAT, CDR2 FQDESV (reference sequence). This CDR3 spans 12 amino acids. The germline V and J ends were trimmed by 5 bases and 10 bases, with 13 bases remaining between them. The chain's CDR3 is CASSLRKGAQYF. The CDR3 DNA reads as TGTGCCAGCAGCCTGAGGAAGGGGGCGCAGTATTTT.

The V and J genes are TRBV7-2 and TRBJ2-3; 13 bases are shared with TRBD2. CDR1 SGHTA and CDR2 FQGNSA come from the germline V gene. V lost 4 bases and J lost 4; bases outside the gene matches: 5. The CDR3 length is 16 residues. For the CDR3, the DNA is TGTGCCAGCAGCTCAAGGACTAGCGGGGGCGCAGATACGCAGTATTTT. Encoded protein: CASSSRTSGGADTQYF.

The V gene is TRBV7-2, the J gene TRBJ1-3, with no clear D. Per germline, CDR1 SGHTA and CDR2 FQGNSA. V shed 1 base and J shed 1 base, with 8 bases lying between them. This CDR3 contains 15 residues. The CDR3 DNA sequence: TGTGCCAGCAGCTTAGGACGGAGATCTGGAAACACCATATATTTT. Its protein is CASSLGRRSGNTIYF.

This chain uses TRBV9 with TRBJ2-3, with 12 bases identical to TRBD2. Germline V gene data show CDR1 as SGDLS and CDR2 as YYNGEE. The CDR3 loop spans 18 amino acids. J was trimmed by 3 bases and V by 3 bases; bases with no gene match: 11. Here the CDR3 reads CASSELGTSGLLTDTQYF. The CDR3 DNA follows: TGTGCCAGCAGCGAACTAGGGACTAGCGGGCTCCTGACAGATACGCAGTATTTT.

As to this clone: Within the sample, other DNA sequences also encode this same CDR3. The chain combines TRBV7-2 with TRBJ1-5; D gene unclear. V dropped 2 bases and J dropped 1 base, with 3 bases sitting between them. Germline values: CDR1 SGHTA, CDR2 FQGNSA. The CDR3 covers 13 residues. CDR3 nucleotides: TGTGCCAGCAGCTTATCGAGCAATCAGCCCCAGCATTTT. Encoded protein: CASSLSSNQPQHF.

This clone was seen only once. The junction does not match germline at one end; this may be a read error. The chain joins TRBV7-9 to TRBJ2-7, with D possibly matching TRBD2 (6 bases). Germline V gene data show CDR1 as SEHNR and CDR2 as FQNEAQ (reference sequence). This CDR3 is built from 15 residues. In DNA form, the CDR3 reads TGTTCCAGCAGCTTAGTAGTCGGGAGCTCCTACGAGCAGTACTTC. Translated: CSSSLVVGSSYEQYF. Full variable domain (missing parts from reference TRBV7-9 and TRBJ2-7): DTGVSQNPRHKITKRGQNVTFRCDPISEHNRLYWYRQTLGQGPEFLTYFQNEAQLEKSRLLSDRFSAERPKGSFSTLEIQRTEQGDSAMYLCSSSLVVGSSYEQYFGPGTRLTVT.